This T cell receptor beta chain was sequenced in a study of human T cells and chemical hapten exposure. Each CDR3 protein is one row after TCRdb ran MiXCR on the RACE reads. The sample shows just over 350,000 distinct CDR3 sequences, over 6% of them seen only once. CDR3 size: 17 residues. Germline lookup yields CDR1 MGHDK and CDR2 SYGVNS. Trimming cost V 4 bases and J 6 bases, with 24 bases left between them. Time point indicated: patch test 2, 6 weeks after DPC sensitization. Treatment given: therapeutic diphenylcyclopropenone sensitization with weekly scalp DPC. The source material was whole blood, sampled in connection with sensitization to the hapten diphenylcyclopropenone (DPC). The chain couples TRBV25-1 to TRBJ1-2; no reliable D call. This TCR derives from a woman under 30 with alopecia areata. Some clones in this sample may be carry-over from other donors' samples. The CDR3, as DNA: TGTGCCAGCAGTGGCCCAATGACCCTGACGGGTCCGGATGGCTACACCTTC. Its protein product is CASSGPMTLTGPDGYTF.